This T cell receptor beta chain comes out of a study of blood T cell repertoires in COVID-19. Looking at the study overall: Acute-phase and convalescent COVID-19 samples originated in the United States, Italy and Spain. Sources were T cells, B-cell-depleted T cells, or PBMCs; the material itself was cDNA or gDNA.

Repertoires were generated with immunoSEQ multiplex PCR, while TCRdb's copy carries only in-frame clones and drops some. Among over 110,000 clones listed, approximately 89% were seen once. The CDR3 totals 13 residues. V lost 3 bases and J 5 bases, leaving 10 bases between the germline ends. Germline CDR1 reads MDHEN; CDR2 reads SYDVKM. This TCR derives from a human donor in a cohort sampled during active COVID-19. Sequences were obtained from peripheral blood. The chain combines TRBV28 with TRBJ1-1, with a weak D call TRBD1 (6 bases). The CDR3 region has the DNA TGTGCCAGCAGTTTGGGAGGGGGAACTGAAGCTTTCTTT. As protein: CASSLGGGTEAFF.